These 2 T cell receptor beta chains originate from one sample sequenced in a study of T cell changes during pregnancy in multiple sclerosis. Here immunoSEQ multiplex PCR was the method, and the copy in TCRdb shows in-frame clones only, minus some. The sample records about 68,000 clones, 75% to 95% being singletons. The specimen comprised peripheral blood, sampled in the third trimester of pregnancy. The origin of the receptors is a female donor with multiple sclerosis, enrolled in a pregnancy study.

This sequence joins TRBV5-1 and TRBJ2-3, with 8 bases that match TRBD1. The ends lost 0 bases at V and 3 bases at J; junction bases unmatched: 9. CDR3 length: 17 amino acids. Per germline, CDR1 SGHRS and CDR2 YFSETQ. As DNA, the CDR3 is TGCGCCAGCAGCTTGGCCATTGGGACAGGAGGAACAGATACGCAGTATTTT. This codes for CASSLAIGTGGTDTQYF.

This rearrangement joins TRBV10-3 to TRBJ2-7, with a tentative D call TRBD1 (6 bases). Germline CDR1 ENHRY, CDR2 SYGVKD. Trimming took off 6 bases at V and 4 bases at J, with 16 bases between the two ends. The CDR3 loop spans 14 amino acids. The DNA of the CDR3 is TGTGCCATCAGAACAGGGTCAAGTAGTTACGAGCAGTACTTC. Amino acid sequence: CAIRTGSSSYEQYF.